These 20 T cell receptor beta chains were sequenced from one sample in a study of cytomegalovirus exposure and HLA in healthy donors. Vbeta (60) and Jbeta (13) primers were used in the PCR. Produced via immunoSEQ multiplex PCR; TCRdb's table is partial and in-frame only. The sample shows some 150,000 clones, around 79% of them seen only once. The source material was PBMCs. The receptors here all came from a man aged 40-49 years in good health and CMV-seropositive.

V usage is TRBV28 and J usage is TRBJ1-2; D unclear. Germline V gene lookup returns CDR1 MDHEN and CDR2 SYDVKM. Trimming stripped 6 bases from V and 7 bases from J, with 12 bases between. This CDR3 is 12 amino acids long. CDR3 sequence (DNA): TGTGCCAGCAGGGCACTATCCATTGGCTACACCTTC. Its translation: CASRALSIGYTF.

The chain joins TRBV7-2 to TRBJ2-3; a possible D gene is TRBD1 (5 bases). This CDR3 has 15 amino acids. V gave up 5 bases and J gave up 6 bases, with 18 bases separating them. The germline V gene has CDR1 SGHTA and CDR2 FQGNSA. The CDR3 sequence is CASSPRASGLDTQYF. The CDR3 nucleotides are TGTGCCAGCAGCCCCAGGGCTAGTGGGCTCGATACGCAGTATTTT.

The CDR3 loop reads CASSRIPDRRNEQYF. As DNA, the CDR3 is TGTGCCAGCAGCCGCATCCCGGACAGGCGAAACGAGCAGTACTTC. The chain is built from TRBV5-5 and TRBJ2-7, with 7 positions matching TRBD1. Germline-derived CDR1 and CDR2 are SGHKS and YYEKEE (reference sequence). The CDR3 is 15 amino acids. V dropped 4 bases and J dropped 5; count of bases not matched to a gene: 12.

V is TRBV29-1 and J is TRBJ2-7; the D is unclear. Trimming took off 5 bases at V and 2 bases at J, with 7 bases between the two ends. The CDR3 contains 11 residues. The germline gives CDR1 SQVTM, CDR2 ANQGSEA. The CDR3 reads CSVRSAYEQYF. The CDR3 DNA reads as TGCAGCGTTCGCAGCGCCTACGAGCAGTACTTC.

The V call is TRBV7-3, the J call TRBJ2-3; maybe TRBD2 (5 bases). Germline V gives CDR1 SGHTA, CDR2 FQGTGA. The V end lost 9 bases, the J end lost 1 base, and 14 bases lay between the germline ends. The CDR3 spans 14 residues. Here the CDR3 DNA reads TGTGCCAGTTCACCCAGCGGAGGCACAGATACGCAGTATTTT. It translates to CASSPSGGTDTQYF.

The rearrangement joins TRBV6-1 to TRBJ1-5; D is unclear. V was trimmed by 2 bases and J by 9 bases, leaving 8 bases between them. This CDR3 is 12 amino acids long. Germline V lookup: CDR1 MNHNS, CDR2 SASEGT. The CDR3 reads CASSESIRPQHF. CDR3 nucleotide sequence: TGTGCCAGCAGTGAAAGCATCCGGCCCCAGCATTTT.

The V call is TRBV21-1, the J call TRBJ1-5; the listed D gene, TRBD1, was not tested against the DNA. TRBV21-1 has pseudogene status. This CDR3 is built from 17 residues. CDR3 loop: CASSTRTGWARNQPQHF. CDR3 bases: TGTGCCAGCAGCACACGGACAGGGTGGGCGCGCAATCAGCCCCAGCATTTT.

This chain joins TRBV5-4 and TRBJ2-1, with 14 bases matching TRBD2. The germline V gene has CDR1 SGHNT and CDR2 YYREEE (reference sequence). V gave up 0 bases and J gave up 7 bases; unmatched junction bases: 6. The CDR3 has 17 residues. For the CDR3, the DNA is TGTGCCAGCAGCTTGGGGGGGACTAGCGGGAGTAGGAATGAGCAGTTCTTC. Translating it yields CASSLGGTSGSRNEQFF.

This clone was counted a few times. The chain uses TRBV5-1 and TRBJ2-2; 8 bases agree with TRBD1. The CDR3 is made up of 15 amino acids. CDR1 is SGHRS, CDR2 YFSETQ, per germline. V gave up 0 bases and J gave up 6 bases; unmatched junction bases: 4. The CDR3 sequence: CASSLGDRIPGELFF. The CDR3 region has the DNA TGCGCCAGCAGCTTGGGGGACAGGATCCCCGGGGAGCTGTTTTTT. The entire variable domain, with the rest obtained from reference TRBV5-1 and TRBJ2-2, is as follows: KAGVTQTPRYLIKTRGQQVTLSCSPISGHRSVSWYQQTPGQGLQFLFEYFSETQRNKGNFPGRFSGRQFSNSRSEMNVSTLELGDSALYLCASSLGDRIPGELFFGEGSRLTVL.

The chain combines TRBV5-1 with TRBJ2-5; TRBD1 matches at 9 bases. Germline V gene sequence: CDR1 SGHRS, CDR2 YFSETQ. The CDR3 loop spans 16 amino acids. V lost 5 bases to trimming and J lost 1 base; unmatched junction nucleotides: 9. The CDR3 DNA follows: TGCGCCAGCAGTCCGGGACAGGGTTTTGCCCAAGAGACCCAGTACTTC. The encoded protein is CASSPGQGFAQETQYF. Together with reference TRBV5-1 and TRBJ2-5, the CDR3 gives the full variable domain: KAGVTQTPRYLIKTRGQQVTLSCSPISGHRSVSWYQQTPGQGLQFLFEYFSETQRNKGNFPGRFSGRQFSNSRSEMNVSTLELGDSALYLCASSPGQGFAQETQYFGPGTRLLVL.

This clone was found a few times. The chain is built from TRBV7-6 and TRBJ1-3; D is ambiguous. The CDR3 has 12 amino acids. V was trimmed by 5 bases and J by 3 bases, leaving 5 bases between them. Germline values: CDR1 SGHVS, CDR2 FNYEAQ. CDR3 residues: CASSPGGNTIYF. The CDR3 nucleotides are TGTGCCAGCAGCCCCGGTGGAAACACCATATATTTT.

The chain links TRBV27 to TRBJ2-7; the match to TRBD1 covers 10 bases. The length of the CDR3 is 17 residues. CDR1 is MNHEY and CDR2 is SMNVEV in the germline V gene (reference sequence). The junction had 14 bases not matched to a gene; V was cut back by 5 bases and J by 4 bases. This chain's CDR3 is CASSITSGTGVRYEQYF. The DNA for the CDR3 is TGTGCCAGCAGTATTACCTCCGGGACAGGGGTTCGGTACGAGCAGTACTTC.

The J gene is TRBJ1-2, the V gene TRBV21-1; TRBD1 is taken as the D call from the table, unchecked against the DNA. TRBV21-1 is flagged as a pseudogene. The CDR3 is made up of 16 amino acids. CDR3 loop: CASSSTGGISNYGYTF. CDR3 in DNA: TGTGCCAGCAGCAGTACAGGGGGGATCTCTAACTATGGCTACACCTTC.

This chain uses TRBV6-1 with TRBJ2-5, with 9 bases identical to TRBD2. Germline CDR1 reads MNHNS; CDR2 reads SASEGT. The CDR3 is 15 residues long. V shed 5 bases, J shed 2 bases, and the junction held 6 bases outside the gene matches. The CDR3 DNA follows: TGTGCCAGCAGTCCGTGGACTAGCGTTCAAGAGACCCAGTACTTC. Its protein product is CASSPWTSVQETQYF.

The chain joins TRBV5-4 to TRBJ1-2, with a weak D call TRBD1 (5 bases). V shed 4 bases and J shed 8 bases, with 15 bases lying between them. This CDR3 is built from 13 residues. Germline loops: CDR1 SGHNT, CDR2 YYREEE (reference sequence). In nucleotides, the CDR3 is TGTGCCAGCAGCCCGGGGACGGAGGGCGGCTACACCTTC. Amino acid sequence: CASSPGTEGGYTF.

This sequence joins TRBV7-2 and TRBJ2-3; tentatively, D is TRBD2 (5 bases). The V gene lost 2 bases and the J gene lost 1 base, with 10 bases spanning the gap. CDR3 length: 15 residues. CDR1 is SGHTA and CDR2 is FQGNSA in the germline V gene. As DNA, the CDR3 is TGTGCCAGCAGCTTACCGACTACCGGCACAGATACGCAGTATTTT. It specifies CASSLPTTGTDTQYF.

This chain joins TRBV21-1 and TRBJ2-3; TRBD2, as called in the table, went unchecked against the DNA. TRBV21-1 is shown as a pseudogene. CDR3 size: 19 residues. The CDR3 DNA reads TGTGCCAGCAGCAAAGCGCATCCAGAACTAGCGGGAACCACAGATACGCAGTATTTT. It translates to CASSKAHPELAGTTDTQYF.

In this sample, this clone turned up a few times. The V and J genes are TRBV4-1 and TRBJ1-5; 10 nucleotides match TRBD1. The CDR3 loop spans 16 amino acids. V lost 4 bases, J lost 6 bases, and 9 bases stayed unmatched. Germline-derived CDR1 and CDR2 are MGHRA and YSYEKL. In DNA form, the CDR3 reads TGCGCCAGCAGCCCAGAAGAGGGACAGGGGTTTCAGCCCCAGCATTTT. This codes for CASSPEEGQGFQPQHF.

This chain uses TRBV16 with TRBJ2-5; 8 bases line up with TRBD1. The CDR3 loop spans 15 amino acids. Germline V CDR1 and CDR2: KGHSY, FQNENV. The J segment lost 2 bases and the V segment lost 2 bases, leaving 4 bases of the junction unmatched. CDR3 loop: CASSQNRGKQETQYF. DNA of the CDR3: TGTGCCAGCAGCCAAAACAGGGGGAAACAAGAGACCCAGTACTTC.

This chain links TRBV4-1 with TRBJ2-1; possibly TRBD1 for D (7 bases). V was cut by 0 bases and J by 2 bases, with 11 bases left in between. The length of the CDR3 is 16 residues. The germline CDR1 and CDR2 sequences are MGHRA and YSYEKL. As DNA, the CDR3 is TGCGCCAGCAGCCAAGATACCAGGGGGGCCTACAATGAGCAGTTCTTC. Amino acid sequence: CASSQDTRGAYNEQFF.